These T cell receptor beta chains were read from a single sample in a study of T cells of healthy individuals. TCRdb reanalysed the 5' RACE reads using MiXCR and keeps one entry per CDR3 protein. The table lists about 96,000 distinct CDR3 sequences, roughly a sixth of them singletons. The receptors here all came from a human donor in good health. Both conserved end residues are part of each CDR3. A D gene is named only where the DNA matches it firmly. The size of a clone is reported for some rows only, either as once, few or many, or as a class for expanded clones.

>-|TRBJ2-1|TRBV4-3|many
CASSPNAASAGNEQFF
TGCGCCAGCAGCCCCAACGCGGCTAGCGCCGGCAATGAGCAGTTCTTC
>-|TRBJ2-5|TRBV2|-
CASSGGRGETQYF
TGTGCCAGCAGTGGGGGCAGGGGAGAGACCCAGTACTTC
>-|TRBJ2-7|TRBV7-8|few
CASGPVPAWGSYEQYF
TGTGCCAGCGGCCCCGTCCCAGCCTGGGGCTCCTACGAGCAGTACTTC
>-|TRBJ1-2|TRBV2|-
CASRTTWYGYTF
TGTGCCAGCAGGACAACATGGTATGGCTACACCTTC
>-|TRBJ2-2|TRBV5-1|few
CASSLASGGVTGELFF
TGCGCCAGCAGCTTGGCCAGTGGGGGCGTCACCGGGGAGCTGTTTTTT
>-|TRBJ1-5|TRBV6-6|once
CASSYSSDRRGQPQHF
TGTGCCAGCAGTTACTCCTCTGACAGGAGGGGTCAGCCCCAGCATTTT
>-|TRBJ1-3|TRBV10-3|-
CAISGLGHNSGNTIYF
TGTGCCATCAGTGGTCTAGGGCATAACTCTGGAAACACCATATATTTT
>TRBD1|TRBJ1-5|TRBV12-3/TRBV12-4|many
CASSTTGGPNQPQHF
TGTGCCAGCAGCACCACAGGGGGACCGAATCAGCCCCAGCATTTT
>-|TRBJ1-5|TRBV28|many
CASADSNNQPQHF
TGTGCCAGCGCCGACAGCAATAATCAGCCCCAGCATTTT
>-|TRBJ1-3|TRBV29-1|few
CSVEDRSGNSGNTIYF
TGCAGCGTTGAAGATCGGTCAGGCAACTCTGGAAACACCATATATTTT
>-|TRBJ2-1|TRBV7-2|many
CASSLGRYNEQFF
TGTGCCAGCAGCTTAGGGAGGTACAATGAGCAGTTCTTC
>-|TRBJ2-7|TRBV11-2|-
CASSSLQGDYEQYF
TGTGCCAGCAGCTCATTACAGGGCGACTACGAGCAGTACTTC
>-|TRBJ1-2|TRBV7-2|many
CASSLERGLVDF
TGTGCCAGCAGCTTAGAAAGGGGCTTGGTAGACTTC
>-|TRBJ2-2|TRBV5-1|many
CASSLKSFTGELFF
TGCGCCAGCAGCTTGAAATCTTTCACCGGGGAGCTGTTTTTT
>-|TRBJ2-1|TRBV6-1|many
CASSRVENNEQFF
TGTGCCAGCAGTCGGGTCGAGAATAATGAGCAGTTCTTC
>-|TRBJ2-7|TRBV6-5|many
CASSLSRAVSNEQYF
TGTGCCAGCAGTTTATCCCGGGCCGTTTCTAACGAGCAGTACTTC
>-|TRBJ1-5|TRBV6-2/TRBV6-3|few
CASSYSGQGGQPQHF
TGTGCCAGCAGTTACTCCGGGCAGGGAGGACAGCCCCAGCATTTT
>-|TRBJ1-1|TRBV28|-
CAASGGNTEAFF
TGTGCCGCAAGTGGGGGTAACACTGAAGCTTTCTTT
>TRBD2|TRBJ2-3|TRBV7-8|-
CATLAGGADTQYF
TGTGCCACCCTAGCGGGAGGGGCAGATACGCAGTATTTT
>TRBD1|TRBJ1-1|TRBV6-6|many
CASRPGQGVGNTEAFF
TGTGCCAGCAGGCCAGGACAGGGGGTAGGGAACACTGAAGCTTTCTTT
>TRBD1|TRBJ1-3|TRBV30|-
CAWDRGSGNTIYF
TGTGCCTGGGACAGGGGCTCTGGAAACACCATATATTTT
>-|TRBJ2-3|TRBV5-1|many
CASSLARPRSAVEYGTDTQYF
TGCGCCAGCAGCTTGGCCAGGCCGCGGTCAGCTGTAGAATATGGCACAGATACGCAGTATTTT
>TRBD1|TRBJ2-7|TRBV27|many
CASTLDVDRAYEQYF
TGTGCCAGCACCCTAGACGTGGACAGGGCCTACGAGCAGTACTTC
>-|TRBJ1-2|TRBV11-2|-
CASSLERWRQVANF
TGTGCCAGCAGCTTAGAGAGGTGGAGGCAGGTGGCCAACTTC
>-|TRBJ1-5|TRBV7-2|many
CASSPQAGYNQPQHF
TGTGCCAGCAGCCCGCAGGCAGGTTACAATCAGCCCCAGCATTTT
>-|TRBJ2-1|TRBV20-1|-
CSAGRNEQFF
TGCAGTGCTGGTAGAAATGAGCAGTTCTTC
>-|TRBJ2-5|TRBV5-1|few
CASSVGTLQETQYF
TGCGCCAGCAGCGTAGGGACACTCCAAGAGACCCAGTACTTC
>TRBD2|TRBJ2-7|TRBV29-1|few
CSVSLGGGSEQYF
TGCAGCGTGTCCCTCGGGGGAGGGTCCGAGCAGTACTTC
>TRBD1|TRBJ2-2|TRBV3-1|-
CASSQVSQGAVGELFF
TGTGCCAGCAGCCAAGTTTCTCAGGGGGCGGTCGGGGAGCTGTTTTTT
>TRBD2|TRBJ2-7|TRBV10-3|few
CAISESMVSGKSSEQYF
TGTGCCATCAGTGAGTCGATGGTTAGCGGGAAATCAAGCGAGCAGTACTTC
>-|TRBJ2-1|TRBV10-3|-
CAISESYTTEQFF
TGTGCCATCAGTGAGTCTTATACCACGGAGCAGTTCTTC
>-|TRBJ2-2|TRBV27|-
CASSYSPLATGELFF
TGTGCCAGCAGTTATTCCCCCTTAGCAACCGGGGAGCTGTTTTTT
>-|TRBJ2-1|TRBV6-2/TRBV6-3|many
CASSYPGEQFF
TGTGCCAGCAGTTACCCTGGTGAGCAGTTCTTC
>-|TRBJ2-2|TRBV7-3|few
CASSPQAHGELFF
TGTGCCAGCAGCCCCCAAGCCCACGGGGAGCTGTTTTTT
>TRBD2|TRBJ2-7|TRBV20-1|many
CSAMTSGSYEQYF
TGCAGTGCCATGACTAGCGGGTCCTACGAGCAGTACTTC
>-|TRBJ1-1|TRBV3-1|few
CASSQVLSLNTEAFF
TGTGCCAGCAGCCAAGTGTTGAGTTTGAACACTGAAGCTTTCTTT